The present entry profiles one TCR beta chain with its context. The antigen it recognizes is unknown. No quality values exist for individual bases; no much larger clone is one base distant. This sample stems from a study of identical twins (TCRdb year 2016). With regard to the full study: To test whether fetal clonotypes persist, the study used deep sequencing on TCR alpha and beta repertoires from monozygotic twins, unrelated adults of various ages, and cord blood. Replicate twin experiments were performed at different times using different library preparation protocols to rule out contamination. The research as a whole found: Invariant T cells such as MAIT and iNKT could partly confound zero-insertion analyses, although diverse VJ usage argued against such confounding for most clonotypes. Out-of-frame TCR alpha sequences shared between twins showed an excess of low generation-probability sequences compared with coincidental sharing between unrelated individuals. Conclusions relied on cross-sectional statistical analysis, since the same donors could not be followed over many years. Recombination models systematically underestimated out-of-frame TCR alpha sharing in monozygotic twins but agreed with sharing between unrelated individuals. Fewer insertions were carried by abundant cord blood beta clonotypes, a similar but weaker trend appeared in young adult naive repertoires, and no such trend appeared in memory repertoires. The excess sharing between twins in beta out-of-frame sequences was weaker because fewer shared sequences reduced the signal-to-noise ratio.

Trimming removed 5 bases from V and 6 bases from J, leaving 10 bases between the germline ends. The CDR3 numbers 12 residues from cysteine through phenylalanine. Of the read, only the CDR3 DNA is kept; its 36 bases are in frame from base 1. Every donor was a healthy Caucasian. The twin cohort consisted of three pairs of female monozygotic twins, all aged about 18 to 29 years. Peripheral blood mononuclear cells were used as the source from which RNA for TCR libraries was isolated. The method was 5' RACE. The sample was run on an Illumina HiSeq 2000. A universal primer binding site was added through template switching, and the final cDNA carried a unique molecular identifier so that TCR cDNA molecules could be counted accurately. First-strand cDNA for TCR alpha and beta chains was synthesized from specific primers in the conserved constant-segment region. To control for contamination, each cDNA library was double barcoded with a SMART-Mk sample barcode plus Illumina barcodes. Two successive PCR steps introduced TruSeq adapter sequences along with Illumina sample barcodes. The Illumina HiSeq platform was used with custom primers to sequence TCR alpha and beta cDNA libraries. Turning to the authors' computational methods: MiGEC was used to process raw reads and extract unique molecular identifiers, and MiXCR was used to find CDR3 positions. For each individual, recombination models were inferred using an EM algorithm with the repgenHMM and IGoR tools. The tcR package in R was used for shared clonotype analysis, with sharing normalized by the product of cloneset sizes. To study raw recombination without the effects of thymic and clonal selection, out-of-frame nonproductive sequences were analyzed. The public reads were run again by TCRdb, first through fastp at Q25 and then through MiXCR, and only productive beta chains were kept. Entries are consolidated by CDR3 protein sequence, retaining the most common genes and DNA. TCRdb, not the authors, supplied the V and J calls. Across this sample there are hundreds of thousands of distinct CDR3 sequences, with approximately 18% seen only once. The biggest ten clones account for roughly 14% of the sample.

These sequences were also reported in another study, on T cells expressing NK-cell markers. As the second publication notes: TCR beta-chain repertoires were profiled in sorted CD3+CD56+NKG2C+, CD3+CD56+NKG2C- and CD3+CD56-NKG2C+ T-cell subsets from roughly eight donors. Among the eight sequenced donors, only one was HCMV-seronegative, while the other seven were HCMV-seropositive. To restrict sorting to alphabetaTCR-expressing T cells, an anti-gammadeltaTCR antibody was added in several experiments. For roughly six donors, the dominant CD3+CD56+NKG2C+ clonotypes were among the top 10 CD8+ clonotypes and accounted for 1.0-7.0% of CD8+ T cells. Those dominant clonotypes were again the most abundant among CD3+CD56-NKG2C+ cells in several donors, at about 25-60.1%. It remained unclear whether the expanded NKG2C-expressing T cell clones were specific for HCMV antigens. All eight donors whose samples were sequenced were randomly selected healthy volunteers, three of them men and five women. HCMV serostatus was determined by detecting HCMV-specific IgG in serum with a commercial ELISA kit. For five to seven donors, bulk peripheral blood T-cell repertoires were also sequenced from unsorted PBMC. MIGEC was used to demultiplex reads and group reads by UMI, and MiTCR was used to assemble and quantify clonotypes. Only TCR cDNA sequences supported by at least two reads were kept to exclude erroneous sequences. The tcR package was used for downstream repertoire analysis, with clonotypes matched between fractions based on CDR3 nucleotide sequence plus V segment. Antigen specificity was annotated against VDJdb with VDJmatch, allowing one amino acid substitution in CDR3.

Material: PBMCs. This TCR was recovered from a young woman in good health. The chain is made from TRBV12-3 or TRBV12-4 and TRBJ2-5; the D gene is not confidently resolved. CDR3 protein: CASSAVFKTQYF. The sequence in DNA is TGTGCCAGCAGTGCCGTCTTCAAGACCCAGTACTTC.